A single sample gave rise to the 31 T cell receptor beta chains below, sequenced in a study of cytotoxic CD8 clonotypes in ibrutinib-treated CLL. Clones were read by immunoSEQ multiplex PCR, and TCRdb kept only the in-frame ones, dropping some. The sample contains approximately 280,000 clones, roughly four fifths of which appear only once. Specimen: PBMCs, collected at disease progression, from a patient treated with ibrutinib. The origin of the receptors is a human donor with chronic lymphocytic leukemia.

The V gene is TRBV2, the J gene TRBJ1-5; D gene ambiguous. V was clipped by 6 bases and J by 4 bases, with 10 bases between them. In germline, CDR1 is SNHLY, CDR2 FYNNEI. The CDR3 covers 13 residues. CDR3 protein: CASSGVENQPQHF. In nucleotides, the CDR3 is TGTGCCAGCAGCGGGGTGGAAAATCAGCCCCAGCATTTT. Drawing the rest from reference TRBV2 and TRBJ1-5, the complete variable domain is EPEVTQTPSHQVTQMGQEVILRCVPISNHLYFYWYRQILGQKVEFLVSFYNNEISEKSEIFDDQFSVERPDGSNFTLKIRSTKLEDSAMYFCASSGVENQPQHFGDGTRLSIL.

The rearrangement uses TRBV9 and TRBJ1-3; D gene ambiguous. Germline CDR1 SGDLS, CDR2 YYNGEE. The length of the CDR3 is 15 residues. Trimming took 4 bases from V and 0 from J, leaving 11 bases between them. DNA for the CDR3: TGTGCCAGCAGCCCGGGTCTTTTCTCTGGAAACACCATATATTTT. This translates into CASSPGLFSGNTIYF. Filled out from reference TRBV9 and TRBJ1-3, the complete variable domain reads DSGVTQTPKHLITATGQRVTLRCSPRSGDLSVYWYQQSLDQGLQFLIQYYNGEERAKGNILERFSAQQFPDLHSELNLSSLELGDSALYFCASSPGLFSGNTIYFGEGSWLTVV.

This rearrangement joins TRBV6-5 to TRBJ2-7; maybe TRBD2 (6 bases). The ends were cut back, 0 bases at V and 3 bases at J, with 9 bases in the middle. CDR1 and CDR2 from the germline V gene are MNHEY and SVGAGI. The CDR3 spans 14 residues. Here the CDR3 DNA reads TGTGCCAGCAGTTACTCGTTGGGGGGCTACGAGCAGTACTTC. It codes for CASSYSLGGYEQYF.

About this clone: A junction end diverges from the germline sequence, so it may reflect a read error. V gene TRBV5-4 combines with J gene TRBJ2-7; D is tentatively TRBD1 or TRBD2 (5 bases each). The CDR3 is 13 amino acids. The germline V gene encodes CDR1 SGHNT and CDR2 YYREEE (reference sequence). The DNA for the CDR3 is TGTGCCTGGAAAGAGGGGATCCCCTACAAGCAGTACTTC. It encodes CAWKEGIPYKQYF.

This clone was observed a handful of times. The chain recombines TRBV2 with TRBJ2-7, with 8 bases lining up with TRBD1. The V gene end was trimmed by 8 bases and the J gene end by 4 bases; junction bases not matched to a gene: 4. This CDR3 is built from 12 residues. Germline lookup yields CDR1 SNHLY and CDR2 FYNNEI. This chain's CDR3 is CASGWTGYEQYF. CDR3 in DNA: TGTGCCAGCGGCTGGACAGGGTACGAGCAGTACTTC.

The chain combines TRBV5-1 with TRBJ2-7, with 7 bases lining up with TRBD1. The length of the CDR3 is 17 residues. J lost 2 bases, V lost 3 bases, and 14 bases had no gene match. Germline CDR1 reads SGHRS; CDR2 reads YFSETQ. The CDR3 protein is CASSSSRSTGLAYEQYF. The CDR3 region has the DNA TGCGCCAGCAGCTCGAGCCGTTCGACAGGGTTAGCCTACGAGCAGTACTTC. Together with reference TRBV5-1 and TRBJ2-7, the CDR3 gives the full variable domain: KAGVTQTPRYLIKTRGQQVTLSCSPISGHRSVSWYQQTPGQGLQFLFEYFSETQRNKGNFPGRFSGRQFSNSRSEMNVSTLELGDSALYLCASSSSRSTGLAYEQYFGPGTRLTVT.

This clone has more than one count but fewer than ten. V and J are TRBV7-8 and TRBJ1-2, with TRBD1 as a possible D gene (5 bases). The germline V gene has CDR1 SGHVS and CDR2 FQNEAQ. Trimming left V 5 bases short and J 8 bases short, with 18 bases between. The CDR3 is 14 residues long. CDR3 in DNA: TGTGCCAGCAGCCCTGCAGGGTTCCACCTCGGCTACACCTTC. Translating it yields CASSPAGFHLGYTF.

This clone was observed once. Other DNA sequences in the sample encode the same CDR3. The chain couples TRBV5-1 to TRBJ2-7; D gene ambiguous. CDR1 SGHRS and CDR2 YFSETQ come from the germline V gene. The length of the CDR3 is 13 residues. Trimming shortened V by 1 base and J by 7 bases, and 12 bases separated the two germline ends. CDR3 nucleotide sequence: TGCGCCAGCAGCTTGTCTGGGTTGGGGGAGCAGTACTTC. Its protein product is CASSLSGLGEQYF.

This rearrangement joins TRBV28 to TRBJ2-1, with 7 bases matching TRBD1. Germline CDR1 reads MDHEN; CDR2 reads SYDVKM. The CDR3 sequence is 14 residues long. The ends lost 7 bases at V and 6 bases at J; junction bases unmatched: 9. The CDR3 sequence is CASMADRASNEQFF. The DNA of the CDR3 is TGTGCCAGCATGGCTGACAGGGCGTCCAATGAGCAGTTCTTC. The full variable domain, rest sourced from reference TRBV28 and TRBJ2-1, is DVKVTQSSRYLVKRTGEKVFLECVQDMDHENMFWYRQDPGLGLRLIYFSYDVKMKEKGDIPEGYSVSREKKERFSLILESASTNQTSMYLCASMADRASNEQFFGPGTRLTVL.

CDR3 nucleotides: TGTGCCAGCAGTGACTCGATTTTCAGGGGAGTAGGAGGCTACACCTTC. It translates to CASSDSIFRGVGGYTF. The genes are TRBV6-4 and TRBJ1-2; TRBD1 is a possible D gene (6 bases). V shed 0 bases and J shed 8 bases, with 19 bases lying between them. CDR1 and CDR2 (germline): MRHNA, SNTAGT. The CDR3 loop spans 16 amino acids.

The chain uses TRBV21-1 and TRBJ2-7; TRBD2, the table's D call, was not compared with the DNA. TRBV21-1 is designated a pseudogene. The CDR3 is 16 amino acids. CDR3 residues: CASTAKPGRDGYEQYF. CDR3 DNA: TGTGCCAGCACCGCGAAGCCTGGGAGAGATGGCTACGAGCAGTACTTC.

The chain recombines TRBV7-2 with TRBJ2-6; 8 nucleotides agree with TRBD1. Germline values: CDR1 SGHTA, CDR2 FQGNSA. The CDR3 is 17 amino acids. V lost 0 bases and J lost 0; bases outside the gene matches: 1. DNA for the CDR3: TGTGCCAGCAGCTTAGCTACAGGGGGCTCTGGGGCCAACGTCCTGACTTTC. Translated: CASSLATGGSGANVLTF.

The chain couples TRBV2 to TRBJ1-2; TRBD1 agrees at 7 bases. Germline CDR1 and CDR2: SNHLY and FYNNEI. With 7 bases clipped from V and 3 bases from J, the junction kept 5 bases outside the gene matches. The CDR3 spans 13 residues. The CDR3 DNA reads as TGTGCCAGCATCCGGACAGGCTACTATGGCTACACCTTC. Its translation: CASIRTGYYGYTF.

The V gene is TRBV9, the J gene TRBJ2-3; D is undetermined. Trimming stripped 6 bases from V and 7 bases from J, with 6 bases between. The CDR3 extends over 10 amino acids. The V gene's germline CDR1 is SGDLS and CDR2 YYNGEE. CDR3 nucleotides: TGTGCCAGCACCCCTTATACGCAGTATTTT. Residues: CASTPYTQYF. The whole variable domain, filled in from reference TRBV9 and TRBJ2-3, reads DSGVTQTPKHLITATGQRVTLRCSPRSGDLSVYWYQQSLDQGLQFLIQYYNGEERAKGNILERFSAQQFPDLHSELNLSSLELGDSALYFCASTPYTQYFGPGTRLTVL.

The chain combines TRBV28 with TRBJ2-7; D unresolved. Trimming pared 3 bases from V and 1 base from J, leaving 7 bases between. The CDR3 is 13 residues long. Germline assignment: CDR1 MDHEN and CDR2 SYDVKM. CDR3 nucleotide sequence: TGTGCCAGCAGTTTGGGTAGGTCCTACGAGCAGTACTTC. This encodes CASSLGRSYEQYF.

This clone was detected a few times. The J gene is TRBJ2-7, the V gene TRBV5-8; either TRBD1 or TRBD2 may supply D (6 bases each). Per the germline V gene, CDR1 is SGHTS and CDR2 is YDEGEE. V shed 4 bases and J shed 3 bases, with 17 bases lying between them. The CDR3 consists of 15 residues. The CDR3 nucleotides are TGTGCCAGCAGCCTCATGGAGGGGGGCTACTACGAGCAGTACTTC. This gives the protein CASSLMEGGYYEQYF.

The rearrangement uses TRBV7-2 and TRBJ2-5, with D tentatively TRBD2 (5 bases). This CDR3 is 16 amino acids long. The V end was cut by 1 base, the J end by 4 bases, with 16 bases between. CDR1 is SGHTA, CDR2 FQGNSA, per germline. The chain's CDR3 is CASSLGASGLGETQYF. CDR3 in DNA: TGTGCCAGCAGCTTAGGGGCCAGCGGTCTTGGAGAGACCCAGTACTTC.

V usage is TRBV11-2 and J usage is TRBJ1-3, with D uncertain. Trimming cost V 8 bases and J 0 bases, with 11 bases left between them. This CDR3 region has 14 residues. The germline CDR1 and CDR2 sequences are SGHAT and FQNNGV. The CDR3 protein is CASRGTYSGNTIYF. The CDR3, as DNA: TGTGCCAGCCGTGGCACCTACTCTGGAAACACCATATATTTT.

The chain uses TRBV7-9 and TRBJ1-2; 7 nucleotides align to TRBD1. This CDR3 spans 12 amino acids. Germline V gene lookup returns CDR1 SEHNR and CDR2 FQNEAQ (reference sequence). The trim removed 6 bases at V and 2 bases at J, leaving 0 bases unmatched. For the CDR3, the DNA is TGTGCCAGCAGACAGGGGAACTATGGCTACACCTTC. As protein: CASRQGNYGYTF.

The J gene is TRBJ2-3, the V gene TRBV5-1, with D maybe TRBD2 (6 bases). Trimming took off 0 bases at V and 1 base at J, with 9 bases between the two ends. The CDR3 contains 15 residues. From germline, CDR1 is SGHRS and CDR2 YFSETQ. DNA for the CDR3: TGCGCCAGCAGCTTGGCTGCGGGGCGCACAGATACGCAGTATTTT. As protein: CASSLAAGRTDTQYF.

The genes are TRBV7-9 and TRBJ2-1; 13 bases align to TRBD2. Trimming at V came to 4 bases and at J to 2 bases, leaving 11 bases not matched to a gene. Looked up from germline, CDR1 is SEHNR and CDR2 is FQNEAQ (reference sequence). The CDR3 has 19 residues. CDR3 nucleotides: TGTGCCAGCAGCTCTCCACTAGCGGGAGGGCCTTCTACCTACAATGAGCAGTTCTTC. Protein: CASSSPLAGGPSTYNEQFF.

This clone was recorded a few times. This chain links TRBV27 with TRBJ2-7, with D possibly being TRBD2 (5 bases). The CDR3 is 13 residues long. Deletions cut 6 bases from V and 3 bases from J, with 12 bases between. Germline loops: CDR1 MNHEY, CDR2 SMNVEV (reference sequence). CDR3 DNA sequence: TGTGCCAGCAGCGTAAGAGGAGGCTACGAGCAGTACTTC. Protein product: CASSVRGGYEQYF.

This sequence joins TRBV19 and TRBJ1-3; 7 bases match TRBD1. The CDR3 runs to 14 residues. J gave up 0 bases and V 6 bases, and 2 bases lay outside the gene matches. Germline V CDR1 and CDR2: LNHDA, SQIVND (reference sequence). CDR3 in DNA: TGTGCCAGTAGCACAGGGGTCTCTGGAAACACCATATATTTT. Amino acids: CASSTGVSGNTIYF.

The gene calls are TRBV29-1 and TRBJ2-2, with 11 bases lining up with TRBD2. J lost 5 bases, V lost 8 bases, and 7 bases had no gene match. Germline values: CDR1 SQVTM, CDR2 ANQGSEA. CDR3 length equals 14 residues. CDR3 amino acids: CSLAGGLGTGELFF. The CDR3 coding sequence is TGCAGCCTAGCGGGGGGTTTAGGAACCGGGGAGCTGTTTTTT.

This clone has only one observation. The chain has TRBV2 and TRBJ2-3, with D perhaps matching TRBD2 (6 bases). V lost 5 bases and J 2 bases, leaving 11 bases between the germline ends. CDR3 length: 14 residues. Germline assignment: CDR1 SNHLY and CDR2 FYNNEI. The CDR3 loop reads CASSTTSFTDTQYF. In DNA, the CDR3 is TGTGCCAGCAGTACCACTAGCTTCACAGATACGCAGTATTTT.

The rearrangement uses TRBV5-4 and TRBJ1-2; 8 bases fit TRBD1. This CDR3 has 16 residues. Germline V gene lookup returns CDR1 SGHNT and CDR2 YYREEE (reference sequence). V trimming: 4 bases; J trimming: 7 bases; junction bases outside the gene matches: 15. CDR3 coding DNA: TGTGCCAGCAGCCTGCCTTGGACAGGGCTTTTACGTGGCTACACCTTC. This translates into CASSLPWTGLLRGYTF.

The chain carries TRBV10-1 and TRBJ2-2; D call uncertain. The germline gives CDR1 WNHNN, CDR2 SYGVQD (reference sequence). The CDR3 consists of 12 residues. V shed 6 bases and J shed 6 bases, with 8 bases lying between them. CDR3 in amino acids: CASRQTAGELFF. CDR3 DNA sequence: TGCGCCAGCAGACAGACCGCCGGGGAGCTGTTTTTT.

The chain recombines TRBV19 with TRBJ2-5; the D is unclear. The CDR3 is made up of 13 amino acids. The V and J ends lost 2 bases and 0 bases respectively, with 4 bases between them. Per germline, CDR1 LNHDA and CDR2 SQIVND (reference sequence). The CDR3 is CASSIMYQETQYF. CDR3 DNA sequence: TGTGCCAGTAGTATAATGTACCAAGAGACCCAGTACTTC. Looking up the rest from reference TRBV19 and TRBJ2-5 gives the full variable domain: DGGITQSPKYLFRKEGQNVTLSCEQNLNHDAMYWYRQDPGQGLRLIYYSQIVNDFQKGDIAEGYSVSREKKESFPLTVTSAQKNPTAFYLCASSIMYQETQYFGPGTRLLVL.

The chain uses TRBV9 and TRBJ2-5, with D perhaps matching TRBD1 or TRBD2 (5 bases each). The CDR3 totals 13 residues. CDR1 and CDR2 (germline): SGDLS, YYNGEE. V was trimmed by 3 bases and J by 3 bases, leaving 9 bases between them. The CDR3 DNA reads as TGTGCCAGCAGCGAGGGGAGAGAAGAGACCCAGTACTTC. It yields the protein CASSEGREETQYF.

CDR3 in DNA: TGTGCCAGCAGCTGGCGGGGCAGGGGTTACACCGGGGAGCTGTTTTTT. Translation gives CASSWRGRGYTGELFF. The chain recombines TRBV27 with TRBJ2-2; D might be TRBD1 or TRBD2, each matching 6 bases. Germline CDR1 and CDR2: MNHEY and SMNVEV (reference sequence). The length of the CDR3 is 16 residues. V was shortened by 6 bases and J by 3 bases, with 17 bases between the two germline ends.

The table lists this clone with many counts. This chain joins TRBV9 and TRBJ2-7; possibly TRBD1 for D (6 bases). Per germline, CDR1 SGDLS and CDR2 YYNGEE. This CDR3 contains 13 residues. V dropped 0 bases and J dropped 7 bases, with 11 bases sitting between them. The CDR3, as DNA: TGTGCCAGCAGCGTAGGGGACATGGGGGAGCAGTACTTC. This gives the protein CASSVGDMGEQYF.